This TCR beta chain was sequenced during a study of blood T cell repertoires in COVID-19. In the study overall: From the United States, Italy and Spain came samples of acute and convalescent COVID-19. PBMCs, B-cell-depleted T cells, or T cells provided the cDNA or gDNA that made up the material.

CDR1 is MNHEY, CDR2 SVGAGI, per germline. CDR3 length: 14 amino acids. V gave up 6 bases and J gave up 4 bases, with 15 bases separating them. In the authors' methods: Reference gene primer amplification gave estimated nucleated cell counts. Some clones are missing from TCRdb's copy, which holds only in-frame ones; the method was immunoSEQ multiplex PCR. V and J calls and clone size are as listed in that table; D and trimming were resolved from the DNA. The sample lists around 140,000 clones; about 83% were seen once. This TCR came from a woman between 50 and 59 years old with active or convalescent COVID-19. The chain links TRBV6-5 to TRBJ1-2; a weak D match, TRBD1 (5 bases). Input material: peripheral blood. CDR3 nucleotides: TGTGCCAGCAGCCAGAGGGGCGGGATCTATGGCTACACCTTC. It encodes CASSQRGGIYGYTF.